The following is a TCR beta chain sequence with its context. As originally analysed: Amplification from reference gene primers served as the basis for estimated nucleated cell counts. This table comes from immunoSEQ multiplex PCR, and its TCRdb copy is limited to in-frame clones, with some not included. That table furnishes V, J and clone size, whereas the DNA furnished D and trimming. The sample carries around 83,000 clones, about nine tenths recorded once. CDR1 and CDR2 (germline): LNHNV, YYDKDF (reference sequence). V was clipped by 3 bases and J by 7 bases, with 10 bases between them. The CDR3 runs 12 residues. The data are from a study of blood T cell repertoires in COVID-19.

Sequenced input: peripheral blood. The chain links TRBV15 to TRBJ2-7; TRBD2 might be the D (6 bases). The source of this sequence is a man in his forties or fifties with active or convalescent COVID-19. This CDR3 is CATSRARGEQYF. In DNA form, the CDR3 reads TGTGCCACCAGCAGGGCCCGGGGGGAGCAGTACTTC.